These T cell receptor beta chains were read from a single sample in a study of blood T cell repertoires in COVID-19. TCRdb keeps only in-frame clones here, not all; method: immunoSEQ multiplex PCR. The sample consists of about 150,000 clones, more than 75% of them appearing once. What was sequenced was PBMCs or T cells enriched from blood (not recorded which). These receptors were obtained from a woman in her forties or fifties who had recovered from COVID-19. The CDR3 runs from the conserved cysteine through the conserved F or W. A D gene is named only where the DNA matches it firmly. Expanded clones are given a class, and other clones once, few, many or no size at all.

j_call v_call cdr3_length d_call clone_size cdr3_nt cdr3_aa
TRBJ2-2 TRBV11-3 14 . few TGTGCCAGCAGCCCAACCCAGGGATCCGGGGAGCTGTTTTTT CASSPTQGSGELFF
TRBJ1-3 TRBV19 16 TRBD1 . TGTGCCAGTAGCCCCCAGACAGGGGGGCCTGGAAACACCATATATTTT CASSPQTGGPGNTIYF
TRBJ1-4 TRBV5-1 14 TRBD1 . TGCGCCAGCAGCTCAGGACAGGCGGTTGAAAAACTGTTTTTT CASSSGQAVEKLFF
TRBJ2-7 TRBV28 15 TRBD2 . TGTGCCAGCAGTTTGGCTAGCGGGAGTTTTTACGAGCAGTACTTC CASSLASGSFYEQYF
TRBJ2-2 TRBV19 13 . once TGTGCCAGTAGTATATCTAGCGTCGGGGAGCTGTTTTTT CASSISSVGELFF
TRBJ2-7 TRBV28 13 . . TGTGCCAGCACCCCAGGGCATTTCTACGAGCAGTACTTC CASTPGHFYEQYF
TRBJ2-1 TRBV7-2 13 TRBD2 . TGTGCCAGCAGCTTAGGACTAGCGGGAGGGCAGCTCTTC CASSLGLAGGQLF
TRBJ2-7 TRBV30 12 . few TGTGCCTGGAGTCCCGGTTACTACGAGCAGTACTTC CAWSPGYYEQYF
TRBJ2-5 TRBV5-1 15 . . TGCGCCAGCAGCTTGGGGAACCAGGGAGGAGAGACCCAGTACTTC CASSLGNQGGETQYF
TRBJ2-4 TRBV11-2 16 TRBD2 . TGTGCCAGCAGCTTAGATTCGAGACTAGCGGGAAACATTCAGTACTTC CASSLDSRLAGNIQYF
TRBJ2-1 TRBV27 15 . . TGTGCCAGCAGTGTGGCGGCAAGCTCCTACAATGAGCAGTTCTTC CASSVAASSYNEQFF
TRBJ2-1 TRBV7-3 15 TRBD1 . TGTGCCAGCAGCGTAGCTCAGGGGGTTTACAATGAGCAGTTCTTC CASSVAQGVYNEQFF
TRBJ1-6 TRBV28 13 . . TGTGCCAGCAGTCCCCAGGGTAATTCACCCCTCCACTTT CASSPQGNSPLHF
TRBJ2-1 TRBV18 16 TRBD1 . TGTGCCAGCTCAAAAGGACAGGGGGGTTCCTACAATGAGCAGTTCTTC CASSKGQGGSYNEQFF
TRBJ2-3 TRBV2 16 . . TGTGCCAGCAGTGAAGCGGAGGGTCTAGGGGCAGATACGCAGTATTTT CASSEAEGLGADTQYF
TRBJ1-1 TRBV4-1 18 . . TGCGCCAGCAGCCAAGAACTCAGGGCAATAGGAGGGTACACTGAAGCTTTCTTT CASSQELRAIGGYTEAFF
TRBJ2-7 TRBV19 16 TRBD2 . TGTGCCAGTAGTATGGGAGGCGGGAGGAGCTCCTACGAGCAGTACTTC CASSMGGGRSSYEQYF
TRBJ2-7 TRBV7-2 13 . . TGTGCCAGCAGCTTAGTGGGGAGATACGAGCAGTACTTC CASSLVGRYEQYF
TRBJ2-3 TRBV7-2 14 . . TGTGCCAGCAGCTTTTGGCTCAACACAGATACGCAGTATTTT CASSFWLNTDTQYF
TRBJ1-1 TRBV6-5 13 . few TGTGCCAGCAGAAGGAGCTGGAACACTGAAGCTTTCTTT CASRRSWNTEAFF
TRBJ2-3 TRBV14 15 . . TGTGCCAGCAGCCAACACCCCCAGGGCACAGATACGCAGTATTTT CASSQHPQGTDTQYF
TRBJ2-7 TRBV2 11 TRBD1 . TGTGCCAGCAGTTACGGGACAGCGCAGTACTTC CASSYGTAQYF
TRBJ1-6 TRBV19 14 . once TGTGCCAGTAGGGAGAGCTCCTATAATTCACCCCTCCACTTT CASRESSYNSPLHF
TRBJ1-4 TRBV2 15 . . TGTGCCAGCAGTGAGACCCCAGGGGCAAGTGAAAAACTGTTTTTT CASSETPGASEKLFF
TRBJ2-3 TRBV15 15 TRBD1 . TGTGCCACCAGCCGCTGGGACAGGGACACAGATACGCAGTATTTT CATSRWDRDTDTQYF
TRBJ2-7 TRBV2 14 TRBD1 . TGTGCCAGCAGCAAACAGGGGGCGAGCTACGAGCAGTACTTC CASSKQGASYEQYF
TRBJ1-4 TRBV4-1 14 . . TGCGCCAGCAGCCCCCTGGTGTCTAACGAAAAACTGTTTTTT CASSPLVSNEKLFF
TRBJ2-7 TRBV6-5 16 TRBD1 . TGTGCCAGCAGTTACACACGGGACAGGAGCTCCTACGAGCAGTACTTC CASSYTRDRSSYEQYF
TRBJ1-2 TRBV19 13 . . TGTGCCAGTAGTATTGGAGGTAGTGGAGGCTACACCTTC CASSIGGSGGYTF
TRBJ2-1 TRBV4-1 20 TRBD2 . TGCGCCAGCAGCCAACGGAACCTAAGTGGAAAGCGGGAGACGTACAATGAGCAGTTCTTC CASSQRNLSGKRETYNEQFF
TRBJ2-5 TRBV3-1/TRBV3-2 14 . . TGTGCCAGCAGCAGCAGACAGGAACAAGAGACCCAGTACTTC CASSSRQEQETQYF
TRBJ2-2 TRBV3-1/TRBV3-2 15 . few TGTGCCAGCAGCCAATTTACGAGAGGGACCGGGGAGCTGTTTTTT CASSQFTRGTGELFF